This T cell receptor (beta chain) originates from a study of control samples from healthy donors and cancer patients. The ends were cut back, 8 bases at V and 6 bases at J, with 8 bases in the middle. The CDR3 totals 10 residues. Germline loops: CDR1 SNHLY, CDR2 FYNNEI. Produced via immunoSEQ multiplex PCR; TCRdb's table is partial and in-frame only. The data hold about 94,000 clones, with 90% observed a single time. The clonotype was recovered from a woman aged 18-29 years in good health. The chain has TRBV2 and TRBJ2-7; D unresolved. Material: blood. The CDR3 sequence: CASSAVEQYF. Here the CDR3 DNA reads TGTGCCAGCTCGGCCGTCGAGCAGTACTTC.